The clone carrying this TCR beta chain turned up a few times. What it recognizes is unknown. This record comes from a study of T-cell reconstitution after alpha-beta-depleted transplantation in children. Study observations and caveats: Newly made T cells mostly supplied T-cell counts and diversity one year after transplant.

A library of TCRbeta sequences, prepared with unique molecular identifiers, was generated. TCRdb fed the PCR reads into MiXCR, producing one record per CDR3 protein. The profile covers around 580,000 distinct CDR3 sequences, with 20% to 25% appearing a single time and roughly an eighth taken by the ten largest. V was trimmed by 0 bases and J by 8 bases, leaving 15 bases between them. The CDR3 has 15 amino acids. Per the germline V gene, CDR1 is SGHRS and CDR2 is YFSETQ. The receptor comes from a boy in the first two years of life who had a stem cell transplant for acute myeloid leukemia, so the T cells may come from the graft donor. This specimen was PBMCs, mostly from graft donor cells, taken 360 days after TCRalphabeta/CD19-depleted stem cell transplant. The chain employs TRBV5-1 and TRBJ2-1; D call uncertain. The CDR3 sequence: CASSLEGRSVYEQFF. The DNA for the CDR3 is TGCGCCAGCAGCTTGGAGGGCCGATCCGTCTATGAGCAGTTCTTC.